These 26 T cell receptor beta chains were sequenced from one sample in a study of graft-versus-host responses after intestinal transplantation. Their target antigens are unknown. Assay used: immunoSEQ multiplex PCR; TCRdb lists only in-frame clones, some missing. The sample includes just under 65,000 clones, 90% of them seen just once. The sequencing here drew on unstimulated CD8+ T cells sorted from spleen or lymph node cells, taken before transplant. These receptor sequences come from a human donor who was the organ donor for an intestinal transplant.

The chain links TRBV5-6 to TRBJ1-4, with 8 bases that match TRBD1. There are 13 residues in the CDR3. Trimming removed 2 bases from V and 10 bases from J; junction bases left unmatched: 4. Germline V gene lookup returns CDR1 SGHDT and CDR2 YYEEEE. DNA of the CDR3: TGTGCCAGCAGCTTCGGTACAGGGGGAAAACTGTTTTTT. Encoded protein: CASSFGTGGKLFF.

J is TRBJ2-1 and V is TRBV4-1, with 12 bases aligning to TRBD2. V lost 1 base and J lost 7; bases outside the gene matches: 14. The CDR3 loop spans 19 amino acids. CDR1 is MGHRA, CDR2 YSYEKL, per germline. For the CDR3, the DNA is TGCGCCAGCAGCCAAGGGTGGCTAGCGGGAGGGTGGGAAAAAAATGAGCAGTTCTTC. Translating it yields CASSQGWLAGGWEKNEQFF.

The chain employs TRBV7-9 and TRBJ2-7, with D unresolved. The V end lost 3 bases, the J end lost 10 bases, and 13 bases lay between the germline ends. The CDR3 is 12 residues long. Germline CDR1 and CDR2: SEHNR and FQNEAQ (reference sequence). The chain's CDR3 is CASSFRRGSQYF. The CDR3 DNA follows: TGTGCCAGCAGCTTTCGGCGCGGTAGCCAGTACTTC.

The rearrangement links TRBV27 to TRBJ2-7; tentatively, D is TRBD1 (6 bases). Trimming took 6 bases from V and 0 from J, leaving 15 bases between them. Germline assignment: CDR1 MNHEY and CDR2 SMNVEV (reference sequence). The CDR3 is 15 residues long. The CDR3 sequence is CASRWLGTSSYEQYF. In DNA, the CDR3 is TGTGCCAGCAGGTGGCTAGGGACAAGCTCCTACGAGCAGTACTTC.

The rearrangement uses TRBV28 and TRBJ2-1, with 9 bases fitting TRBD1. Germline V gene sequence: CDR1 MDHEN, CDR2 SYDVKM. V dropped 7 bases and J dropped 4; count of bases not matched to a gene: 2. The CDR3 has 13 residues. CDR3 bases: TGTGCCAGCAACAGGGGGCTGTACAATGAGCAGTTCTTC. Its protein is CASNRGLYNEQFF. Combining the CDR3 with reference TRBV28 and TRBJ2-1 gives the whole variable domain DVKVTQSSRYLVKRTGEKVFLECVQDMDHENMFWYRQDPGLGLRLIYFSYDVKMKEKGDIPEGYSVSREKKERFSLILESASTNQTSMYLCASNRGLYNEQFFGPGTRLTVL.

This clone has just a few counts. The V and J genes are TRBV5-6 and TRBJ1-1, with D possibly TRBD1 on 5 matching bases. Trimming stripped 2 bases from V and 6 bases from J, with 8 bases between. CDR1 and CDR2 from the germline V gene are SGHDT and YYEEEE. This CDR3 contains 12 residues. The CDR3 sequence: CASSLTGSEAFF. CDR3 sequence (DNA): TGTGCCAGCAGCTTAACAGGCTCTGAAGCTTTCTTT.

As DNA, the CDR3 is TGTGCCAGCAGCGCTACTAGCGGGAGGGCCGACGAGCAGTACTTC. Encoded protein: CASSATSGRADEQYF. V gene TRBV2 combines with J gene TRBJ2-7; 13 bases fit TRBD2. Per the germline V gene, CDR1 is SNHLY and CDR2 is FYNNEI. The J segment lost 5 bases and the V segment lost 6 bases, leaving 7 bases of the junction unmatched. The CDR3 has 15 amino acids.

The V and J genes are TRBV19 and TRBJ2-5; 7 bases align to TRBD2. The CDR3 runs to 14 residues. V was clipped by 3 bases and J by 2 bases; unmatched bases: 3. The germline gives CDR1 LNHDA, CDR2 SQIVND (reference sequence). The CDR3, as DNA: TGTGCCAGTAGTATCCTGGGAGGGCAAGAGACCCAGTACTTC. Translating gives CASSILGGQETQYF. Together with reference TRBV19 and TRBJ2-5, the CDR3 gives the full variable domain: DGGITQSPKYLFRKEGQNVTLSCEQNLNHDAMYWYRQDPGQGLRLIYYSQIVNDFQKGDIAEGYSVSREKKESFPLTVTSAQKNPTAFYLCASSILGGQETQYFGPGTRLLVL.

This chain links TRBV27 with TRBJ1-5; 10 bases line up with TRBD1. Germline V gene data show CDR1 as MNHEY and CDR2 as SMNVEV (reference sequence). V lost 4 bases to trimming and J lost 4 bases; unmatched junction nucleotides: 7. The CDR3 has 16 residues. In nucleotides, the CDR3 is TGTGCCAGCAGTTCCCTGGGACAGGGGACGAATCAGCCCCAGCATTTT. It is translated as CASSSLGQGTNQPQHF.

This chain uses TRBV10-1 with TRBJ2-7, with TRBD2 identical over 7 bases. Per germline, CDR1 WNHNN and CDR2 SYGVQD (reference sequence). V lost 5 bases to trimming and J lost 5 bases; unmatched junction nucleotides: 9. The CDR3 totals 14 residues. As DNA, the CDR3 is TGCGCCAGCAGTAAGAGCGGGAACCCCCACGAGCAGTACTTC. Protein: CASSKSGNPHEQYF.

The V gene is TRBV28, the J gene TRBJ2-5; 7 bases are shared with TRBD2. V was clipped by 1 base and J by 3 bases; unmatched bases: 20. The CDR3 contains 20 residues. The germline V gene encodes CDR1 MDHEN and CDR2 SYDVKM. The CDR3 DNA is TGTGCCAGCAGTTTATCCCCCTGTACGGCCGGCGGGAGACCGAAAGAGACCCAGTACTTC. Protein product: CASSLSPCTAGGRPKETQYF. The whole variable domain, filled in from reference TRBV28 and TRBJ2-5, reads DVKVTQSSRYLVKRTGEKVFLECVQDMDHENMFWYRQDPGLGLRLIYFSYDVKMKEKGDIPEGYSVSREKKERFSLILESASTNQTSMYLCASSLSPCTAGGRPKETQYFGPGTRLLVL.

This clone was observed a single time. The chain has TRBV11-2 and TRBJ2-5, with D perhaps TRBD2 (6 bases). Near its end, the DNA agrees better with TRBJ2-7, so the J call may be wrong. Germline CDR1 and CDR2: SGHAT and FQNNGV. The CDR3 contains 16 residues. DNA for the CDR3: TGTGCCAGCAGCTATATTAGCGGTATCCTCTCCTACGAGCAGTACTTC. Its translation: CASSYISGILSYEQYF.

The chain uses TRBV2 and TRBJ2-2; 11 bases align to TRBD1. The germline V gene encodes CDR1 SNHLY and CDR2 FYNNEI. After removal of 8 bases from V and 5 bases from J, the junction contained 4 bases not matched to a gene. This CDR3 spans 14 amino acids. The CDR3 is CASEDRGPTGELFF. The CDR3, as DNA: TGTGCCAGCGAGGACAGGGGGCCTACCGGGGAGCTGTTTTTT.

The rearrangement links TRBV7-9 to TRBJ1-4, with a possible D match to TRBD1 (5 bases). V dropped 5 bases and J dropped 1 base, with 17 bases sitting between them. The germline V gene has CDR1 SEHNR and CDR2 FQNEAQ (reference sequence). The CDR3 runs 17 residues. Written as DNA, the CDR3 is TGTGCCAGCAGCCACACGGGGGGGGTGGAAACTAATGAAAAACTGTTTTTT. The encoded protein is CASSHTGGVETNEKLFF.

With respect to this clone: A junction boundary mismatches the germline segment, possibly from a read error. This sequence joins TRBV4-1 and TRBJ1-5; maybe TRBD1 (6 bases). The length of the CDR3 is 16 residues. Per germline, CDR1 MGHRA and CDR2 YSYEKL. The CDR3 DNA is TGCGCCAGCAGCCAAGAGTGGGGGCATAGCAATCAGCCCCGGCATTTT. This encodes CASSQEWGHSNQPRHF.

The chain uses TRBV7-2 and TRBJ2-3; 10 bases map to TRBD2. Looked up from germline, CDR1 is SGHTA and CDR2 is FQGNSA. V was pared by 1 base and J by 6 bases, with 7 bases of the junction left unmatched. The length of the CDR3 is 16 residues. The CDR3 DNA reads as TGTGCCAGCAGCTTAGTGTGGACTAGCGGCTATGATACGCAGTATTTT. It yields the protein CASSLVWTSGYDTQYF.

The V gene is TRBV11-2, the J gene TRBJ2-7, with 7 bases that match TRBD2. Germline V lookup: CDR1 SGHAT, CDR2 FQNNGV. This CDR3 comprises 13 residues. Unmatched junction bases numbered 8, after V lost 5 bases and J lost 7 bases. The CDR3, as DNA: TGTGCCAGCAGCCCCAGGCGTAGCGGGGAGCAGTACTTC. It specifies CASSPRRSGEQYF.

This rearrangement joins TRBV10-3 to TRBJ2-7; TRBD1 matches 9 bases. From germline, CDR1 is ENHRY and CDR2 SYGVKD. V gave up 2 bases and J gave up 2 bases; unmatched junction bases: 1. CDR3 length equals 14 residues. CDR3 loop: CAISERDRAYEQYF. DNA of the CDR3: TGTGCCATCAGTGAGCGGGACAGGGCCTACGAGCAGTACTTC.

The CDR3 DNA reads TGTGCCAGCAGTGAAGTTCCGGGGGGCCAAGAGACCCAGTACTTC. Amino acids: CASSEVPGGQETQYF. The chain is built from TRBV6-1 and TRBJ2-5, with 7 bases that match TRBD2. Germline V gene sequence: CDR1 MNHNS, CDR2 SASEGT. V lost 1 base to trimming and J lost 1 base; unmatched junction nucleotides: 3. This CDR3 has 15 amino acids.

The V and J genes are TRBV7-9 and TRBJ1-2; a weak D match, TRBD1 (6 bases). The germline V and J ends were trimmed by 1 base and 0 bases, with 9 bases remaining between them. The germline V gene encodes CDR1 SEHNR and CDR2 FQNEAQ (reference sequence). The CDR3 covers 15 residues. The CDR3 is CASSLGGGANYGYTF. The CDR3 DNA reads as TGTGCCAGCAGCTTAGGAGGGGGGGCTAACTATGGCTACACCTTC.

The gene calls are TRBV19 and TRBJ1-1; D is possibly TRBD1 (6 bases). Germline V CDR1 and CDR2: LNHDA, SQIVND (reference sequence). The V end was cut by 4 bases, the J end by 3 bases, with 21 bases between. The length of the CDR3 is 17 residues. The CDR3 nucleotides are TGTGCCAGTAGTACGCAGGGACTACAGGGAAGGGACACTGAAGCTTTCTTT. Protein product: CASSTQGLQGRDTEAFF. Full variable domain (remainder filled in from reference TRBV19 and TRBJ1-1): DGGITQSPKYLFRKEGQNVTLSCEQNLNHDAMYWYRQDPGQGLRLIYYSQIVNDFQKGDIAEGYSVSREKKESFPLTVTSAQKNPTAFYLCASSTQGLQGRDTEAFFGQGTRLTVV.

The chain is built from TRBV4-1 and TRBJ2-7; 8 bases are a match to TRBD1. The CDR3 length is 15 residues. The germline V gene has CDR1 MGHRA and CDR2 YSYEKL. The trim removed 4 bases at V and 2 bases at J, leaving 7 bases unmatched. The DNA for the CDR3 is TGCGCCAGCAGCCGGACGACAGGGGAGGCCTACGAGCAGTACTTC. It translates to CASSRTTGEAYEQYF.

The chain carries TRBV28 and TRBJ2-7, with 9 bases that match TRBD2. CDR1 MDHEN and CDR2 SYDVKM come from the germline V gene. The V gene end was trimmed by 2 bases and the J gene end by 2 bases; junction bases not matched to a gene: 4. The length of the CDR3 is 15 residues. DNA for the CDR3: TGTGCCAGCAGTTTACCCCGGACTAGCGCCTACGAGCAGTACTTC. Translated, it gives CASSLPRTSAYEQYF.

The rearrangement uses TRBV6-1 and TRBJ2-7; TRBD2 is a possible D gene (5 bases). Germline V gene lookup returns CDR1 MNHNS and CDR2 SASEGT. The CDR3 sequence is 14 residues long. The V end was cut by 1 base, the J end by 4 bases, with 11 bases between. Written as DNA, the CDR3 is TGTGCCAGCAGTGAAGGGCTAGCTGGTTACGAGCAGTACTTC. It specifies CASSEGLAGYEQYF.

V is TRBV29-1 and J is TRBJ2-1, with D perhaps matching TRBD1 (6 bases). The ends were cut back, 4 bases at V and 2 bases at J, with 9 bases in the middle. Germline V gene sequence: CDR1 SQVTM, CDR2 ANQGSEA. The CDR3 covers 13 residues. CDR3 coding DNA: TGCAGCGTTGGGCCAGGGGCCTACAATGAGCAGTTCTTC. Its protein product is CSVGPGAYNEQFF.

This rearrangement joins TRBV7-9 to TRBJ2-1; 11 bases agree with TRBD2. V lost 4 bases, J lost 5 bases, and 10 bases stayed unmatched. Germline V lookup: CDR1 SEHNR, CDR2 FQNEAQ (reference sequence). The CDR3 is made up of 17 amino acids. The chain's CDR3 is CASSSRASGRWDNEQFF. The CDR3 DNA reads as TGTGCCAGCAGCTCCCGGGCTAGCGGGAGGTGGGACAATGAGCAGTTCTTC. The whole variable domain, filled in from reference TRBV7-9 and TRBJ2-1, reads DTGVSQNPRHKITKRGQNVTFRCDPISEHNRLYWYRQTLGQGPEFLTYFQNEAQLEKSRLLSDRFSAERPKGSFSTLEIQRTEQGDSAMYLCASSSRASGRWDNEQFFGPGTRLTVL.